This T cell receptor beta chain was profiled in a study of blood T cell repertoires in COVID-19. Overall study context: COVID-19 samples from acute and convalescent phases originated in the United States, Italy and Spain. T cells, B-cell-depleted T cells, or PBMCs provided the cDNA or gDNA that served as material.

Original processing notes: How many nucleated cells were present was estimated from reference gene primer amplification. TCRdb's copy holds only in-frame clones and misses some; the assay was immunoSEQ multiplex PCR. That table is the source of V, J and clone size, and D and trimming were worked out from the DNA. The sample holds more than 65,000 clones, approximately 80% seen once. CDR3 size: 17 residues. Unmatched junction bases numbered 6, after V lost 2 bases and J lost 3 bases. The V gene's germline CDR1 is SGHRS and CDR2 YFSETQ. Specimen: peripheral blood. This sequence was found in a woman aged 45-65 years with acute or convalescent COVID-19. The chain has TRBV5-1 and TRBJ2-5; TRBD2 aligns across 14 bases. Written as DNA, the CDR3 is TGCGCCAGCAGCTTTGAGGGGACTAGCGGGAGTAAAGAGACCCAGTACTTC. This gives the protein CASSFEGTSGSKETQYF.